Below, 14 T cell receptor beta chains from the same sample are listed, as sequenced in a study of shared clonotypes between healthy human individuals. Assay: immunoSEQ multiplex PCR; the TCRdb copy retains only in-frame clones and omits some. The sample shows roughly 1,000,000 clones, approximately 80% of them seen only once. Sample: memory CD4+ T cells from PBMCs. The subset was: CD45RA-negative fraction. These receptors were collected from a man aged 18 to 35 in good health. Some clones in this sample may be carry-over from other donors' samples.

V gene TRBV7-2 combines with J gene TRBJ2-7; TRBD2 aligns across 14 bases. The CDR3 extends over 16 amino acids. The J segment lost 0 bases and the V segment lost 4 bases, leaving 2 bases of the junction unmatched. The germline CDR1 and CDR2 sequences are SGHTA and FQGNSA. CDR3 sequence (DNA): TGTGCCAGCAGCTCCGGGACTAGCGGGAGCTCCTACGAGCAGTACTTC. This codes for CASSSGTSGSSYEQYF.

This chain uses TRBV2 with TRBJ1-4; TRBD1 agrees at 9 bases. The CDR3 has 14 amino acids. Trimming took 6 bases from V and 7 from J; bases not matched to a gene: 6. CDR1 is SNHLY, CDR2 FYNNEI, per germline. CDR3 region: CASRGQGRAEKLFF. The CDR3 DNA reads TGTGCCAGCAGAGGACAGGGGAGGGCTGAAAAACTGTTTTTT.

The J gene is TRBJ1-4, the V gene TRBV28, with D hard to call. CDR3 size: 12 residues. The germline V gene has CDR1 MDHEN and CDR2 SYDVKM. With 1 base removed from V and 8 bases from J, the gap between germline ends came to 5 bases. The CDR3 DNA is TGTGCCAGCAGTTTATCCCGGGAAAAACTGTTTTTT. It yields the protein CASSLSREKLFF.

The genes are TRBV10-3 and TRBJ1-2, with 12 bases identical to TRBD1. This CDR3 has 17 amino acids. The V and J ends lost 7 bases and 6 bases, in that order; junction bases with no gene match: 15. Germline V CDR1 and CDR2: ENHRY, SYGVKD. The CDR3 coding sequence is TGTGCCATCAACCCCGGGACAGGGGGCGCGGCACGACATGGCTACACCTTC. Its protein is CAINPGTGGAARHGYTF.

By sample fraction, this clone is medium-sized. V and J are TRBV19 and TRBJ1-3, with D unclear. The CDR3 is made up of 15 amino acids. V lost 7 bases to trimming and J lost 0 bases, with 13 bases between them. Germline CDR1 LNHDA, CDR2 SQIVND (reference sequence). CDR3 sequence (DNA): TGTGCCAGTACCTCGGGCAGATTCTCTGGAAACACCATATATTTT. Protein sequence: CASTSGRFSGNTIYF.

This clone appeared once. The V gene is TRBV5-1, the J gene TRBJ1-1; no definite D call. Germline values: CDR1 SGHRS, CDR2 YFSETQ. CDR3 length: 15 residues. Trimming removed 4 bases from V and 3 bases from J, with 16 bases in between. In DNA form, the CDR3 reads TGCGCCAGCAGCCCCCGGACGGACGGCGACACTGAAGCTTTCTTT. It encodes CASSPRTDGDTEAFF.

The chain is built from TRBV18 and TRBJ1-5; tentatively, D is TRBD1 (6 bases). The V gene lost 4 bases and the J gene lost 4 bases, with 20 bases spanning the gap. Germline values: CDR1 KGHSH, CDR2 LQKENI. The CDR3 totals 17 residues. CDR3 coding DNA: TGTGCCAGCTCACTCTCACCCCGGGGGGCGAGGAATCAGCCCCAGCATTTT. Amino acids: CASSLSPRGARNQPQHF.

This chain joins TRBV9 and TRBJ2-7; weak D call: TRBD2 (6 bases). Germline V gene data show CDR1 as SGDLS and CDR2 as YYNGEE. The CDR3 has 15 residues. V was cut by 4 bases and J by 6 bases, with 20 bases left in between. CDR3 DNA: TGTGCCAGCAGCCCAAGGTTAGGTCGGGAGAGCGAGCAGTACTTC. Its protein is CASSPRLGRESEQYF.

The chain combines TRBV7-3 with TRBJ2-3; D remains ambiguous. V lost 3 bases, J lost 0 bases, and 7 bases lay in between. Germline values: CDR1 SGHTA, CDR2 FQGTGA. The CDR3 covers 14 residues. The CDR3 coding sequence is TGTGCCAGCAGCTTTAAGGACAGCACAGATACGCAGTATTTT. Encoded protein: CASSFKDSTDTQYF.

This clone has just one count. The genes are TRBV5-8 and TRBJ1-5; 9 nucleotides agree with TRBD1. The CDR3 length is 18 residues. Germline V gene lookup returns CDR1 SGHTS and CDR2 YDEGEE. After removal of 3 bases from V and 0 bases from J, the junction contained 10 bases not matched to a gene. CDR3 coding DNA: TGTGCCAGCAGCTCACCTGGGACAGGGTATAATAGCAATCAGCCCCAGCATTTT. Its translation: CASSSPGTGYNSNQPQHF.

This clone was seen repeatedly, ten times or more. The DNA of the CDR3 is TGCGCCAGCAGCCAAGAGGCCTCTTACGAAGGGGGGTCGGAAAAACTGTTTTTT. It specifies CASSQEASYEGGSEKLFF. The chain couples TRBV4-1 to TRBJ1-4; TRBD1 is a possible D gene (6 bases). The CDR3 is made up of 18 amino acids. The germline V and J ends were trimmed by 0 bases and 8 bases, with 22 bases remaining between them. The germline gives CDR1 MGHRA, CDR2 YSYEKL.

The rearrangement links TRBV5-1 to TRBJ2-5, with a possible D match to TRBD2 (5 bases). The CDR3 is made up of 14 amino acids. Germline lookup yields CDR1 SGHRS and CDR2 YFSETQ. The V end lost 4 bases, the J end lost 2 bases, and 12 bases lay between the germline ends. The CDR3 DNA follows: TGCGCCAGCAGCCTATTGACGGGGCAAGAGACCCAGTACTTC. Protein sequence: CASSLLTGQETQYF.

The V and J genes are TRBV7-2 and TRBJ1-4, with D uncertain. Germline CDR1 reads SGHTA; CDR2 reads FQGNSA. This CDR3 has 13 amino acids. V was shortened by 2 bases and J by 3 bases, with 4 bases between the two germline ends. This chain's CDR3 is CASSLRSNEKLFF. CDR3 sequence (DNA): TGTGCCAGCAGCTTACGGTCTAATGAAAAACTGTTTTTT.

The chain employs TRBV9 and TRBJ2-2; no clear D gene. Between the trimmed V and J ends, which lost 3 bases and 6 bases, there was a span of 9 bases. Germline CDR1 is SGDLS and CDR2 is YYNGEE. The CDR3 spans 13 residues. As DNA, the CDR3 is TGTGCCAGCAGCGAAGTTCCCTCCGGGGAGCTGTTTTTT. It codes for CASSEVPSGELFF.